This T cell receptor (beta chain) originates from a study of T cell repertoires in cytomegalovirus infection. Study in general: Signatures in public TCR beta sequences pointed to both CMV infection and matching HLA type.

Concerning this clonotype: Its target is not known.

V was pared by 8 bases and J by 2 bases, with 12 bases between. The CDR3 runs to 13 residues. Germline CDR1 is SNHLY and CDR2 is FYNNEI. TCRdb re-analysed the reads in MiXCR, keeping a single row per CDR3 protein. The table records 650,000 to 900,000 distinct CDR3 sequences, 25% to 30% of them present only once. The rearrangement joins TRBV2 to TRBJ1-2, with D maybe TRBD1 (6 bases). The material was cultured CD8+ T cells from PBMCs, obtained from culture after CMV antigen stimulation. The sequence was obtained from a human donor in good health (CMV status not recorded). Some clones in this sample may be carry-over from other donors' samples. The CDR3 region is CASPGQPNYGYTF. DNA for the CDR3: TGTGCCAGCCCAGGACAGCCAAACTATGGCTACACCTTC.